A single sample is the source of the 5 T cell receptor beta chains below, sequenced in a study of T cells after yellow fever vaccination. From the 5' RACE reads, TCRdb called clonotypes with MiXCR, one entry per CDR3 protein. The table records a few hundred thousand distinct CDR3 sequences, about 19% of them present only once. The sample was PBMCs, taken 15 days after the yellow fever booster vaccination. The receptors were gathered from a man in his thirties or forties who received the YFV17D yellow fever vaccine.

The chain's CDR3 is CASSDRGRETQYF. CDR3 nucleotide sequence: TGTGCCAGCAGCGACAGGGGGCGAGAGACCCAGTACTTC. The J gene is TRBJ2-5, the V gene TRBV5-5; 10 nucleotides line up with TRBD1. Germline trimming cut 4 bases from V and 4 bases from J; bases unmatched to any gene: 1. The CDR3 has 13 residues. Looked up from germline, CDR1 is SGHKS and CDR2 is YYEKEE (reference sequence).

The table lists this clonotype with a few counts. The chain carries TRBV7-9 and TRBJ2-7; 9 bases fit TRBD1. CDR3 length: 14 residues. CDR1 is SEHNR, CDR2 FQNEAQ, per germline (reference sequence). The V gene end was trimmed by 9 bases and the J gene end by 2 bases; junction bases not matched to a gene: 8. CDR3 sequence reads: CARGSTGGTYEQYF. DNA of the CDR3: TGTGCCAGGGGATCGACAGGGGGGACCTACGAGCAGTACTTC. Complete variable domain (other parts from reference TRBV7-9 and TRBJ2-7): DTGVSQNPRHKITKRGQNVTFRCDPISEHNRLYWYRQTLGQGPEFLTYFQNEAQLEKSRLLSDRFSAERPKGSFSTLEIQRTEQGDSAMYLCARGSTGGTYEQYFGPGTRLTVT.

V and J are TRBV28 and TRBJ2-1, with a weak D call TRBD2 (6 bases). V shed 5 bases and J shed 1 base, with 12 bases lying between them. Germline values: CDR1 MDHEN, CDR2 SYDVKM. This CDR3 contains 15 residues. The CDR3 DNA follows: TGTGCCAGCAGTCTACAGGACTATTCCTACAATGAGCAGTTCTTC. Translating it yields CASSLQDYSYNEQFF.

The CDR3 is CSAAWTEFTEAFF. In nucleotides, the CDR3 is TGCAGTGCTGCTTGGACCGAGTTCACTGAAGCTTTCTTT. The V gene is TRBV20-1, the J gene TRBJ1-1; D is uncertain. V lost 5 bases and J lost 4, with 14 bases in between. This CDR3 is built from 13 residues. CDR1 is DFQATT, CDR2 SNEGSKA, per germline (reference sequence).

This chain connects TRBV6-1 to TRBJ2-5; TRBD1 agrees at 7 bases. There are 15 residues in the CDR3. Germline V lookup: CDR1 MNHNS, CDR2 SASEGT. V gave up 6 bases and J gave up 2 bases; unmatched junction bases: 9. Here the CDR3 DNA reads TGTGCCAGCAGCCGACGACAGGGTCGGCAAGAGACCCAGTACTTC. Translation gives CASSRRQGRQETQYF.